The present entry profiles one T cell receptor (beta chain) with its context. Its antigen is currently unknown. The CDR3 totals 12 residues. V lost 5 bases to trimming and J lost 7 bases; unmatched junction nucleotides: 3. The germline gives CDR1 MNHEY, CDR2 SMNVEV (reference sequence). A multiplex PCR was run with 60 Vbeta primers and 13 Jbeta primers. Some clones are missing from TCRdb's copy, which holds only in-frame ones; the method was immunoSEQ multiplex PCR. The data hold approximately 80,000 clones, with roughly 78% observed a single time. The entry originates in a study of cytomegalovirus exposure and HLA in healthy donors. General study findings and limits: The productive fraction for most TCR beta V segments was about 90% or about 30% in an earlier analysis. A missense DCLRE1C variant was associated with V- and J-gene trimming of TCR beta chains in a later analysis, and an independent cohort replicated the association.

V usage is TRBV27 and J usage is TRBJ1-2, with TRBD1 identical over 8 bases. The specimen sequenced was PBMCs. The TCR was taken from a male donor in good health and CMV-seropositive. CDR3 coding DNA: TGTGCCAGCAGTACAGGGGGACGTGGCTACACCTTC. The encoded protein is CASSTGGRGYTF.